Included here is one T cell receptor (beta chain) sequence, with context. Its specificity is unknown. The V gene lost 6 bases and the J gene lost 5 bases, with 13 bases spanning the gap. The germline V gene has CDR1 MNHEY and CDR2 SVGAGI. The CDR3 length is 13 residues. The data were obtained in a study of post-analysis software for immune sequencing data. Findings and limits, study-wide: TRBV5-6, TRBV5-1 and TRBV20-1 were among roughly 5 TRBV segments more frequent in patients than controls.

Sequencing libraries made from TCR beta cDNA carried unique molecular identifiers. MiXCR was run by TCRdb on the PCR reads, yielding one entry per CDR3 protein. Of roughly 730,000 distinct CDR3 sequences listed, 30% are singletons. The receptor was derived from a girl between 5 and 17 years old with multiple sclerosis. The chain links TRBV6-5 to TRBJ1-2; no reliable D call. Material for sequencing was blood. CDR3 sequence: CASRPTAGYGYTF. The DNA of the CDR3 is TGTGCCAGCAGGCCGACGGCAGGATATGGCTACACCTTC.